This TCR beta chain was obtained from a study of blood T cell repertoires in COVID-19. Study in general: There were acute and convalescent COVID-19 samples, and they came from the United States, Italy and Spain.

Trimming cost V 1 base and J 0 bases, with 12 bases left between them. This CDR3 contains 17 residues. CDR1 is SEHNR, CDR2 FQNEAQ, per germline (reference sequence). Those enrolled, adults aged 18 to 89 years, came from about two dozen US areas. Profiling relied on immunoSEQ multiplex PCR, and the TCRdb table lists in-frame clones only, not all of them. Here the sample spans around 220,000 clones, roughly 87% being singletons. Sequencing was carried out using PBMCs or T cells enriched from blood (not recorded which). This rearrangement joins TRBV7-9 to TRBJ1-4, with a tentative D call TRBD1 (6 bases). This TCR came from a woman younger than 45 with acute COVID-19. The CDR3 DNA is TGTGCCAGCAGCTTAGAAATAGGGGGGGCAACTAATGAAAAACTGTTTTTT. Protein product: CASSLEIGGATNEKLFF.